These T cell receptor beta chains were read from a single sample in a study of blood T cell repertoires in COVID-19. Using immunoSEQ multiplex PCR, the repertoire was profiled, and TCRdb retains in-frame clones only, with some absent. Of about 400,000 clones in the sample, 88% are singletons; the top ten hold around 2.1%. Sequenced: PBMCs or T cells enriched from blood (not recorded which). Receptor source: a woman between 40 and 55 years old with acute COVID-19. CDR3s include the opening cysteine and the closing phenylalanine or tryptophan. The D gene is left open where the match is weak. The listing skips clone size in some rows; elsewhere it reads once, few, many or a size class.

clone size | J gene | V gene | D gene | CDR3 DNA | CDR3 protein
NA | TRBJ2-1 | TRBV6-5 | TRBD2 | TGTGCCAGCAGCCGTAGACTAGCGGGGGACGATGAGCAGTTCTTC | CASSRRLAGDDEQFF
NA | TRBJ2-6 | TRBV9 | NA | TGTGCCAGCAGCGTCTATTTAGGCTCCGGACAGCCCTTCTCTGGGGCCAACGTCCTGACTTTC | CASSVYLGSGQPFSGANVLTF
few | TRBJ1-1 | TRBV12-3/TRBV12-4 | NA | TGTGCCAGCAGTTTAGCGCGGCAGGAAGCTTTCTTT | CASSLARQEAFF
NA | TRBJ1-2 | TRBV13 | TRBD1 | TGTGCCAGCAGCGCAAGGGGACAGGAGGCCTATGGCTACACCTTC | CASSARGQEAYGYTF
NA | TRBJ2-3 | TRBV10-2 | TRBD1 | TGCGCCAGCAGTGAAGGGACAGGGTATTCAGATACGCAGTATTTT | CASSEGTGYSDTQYF
NA | TRBJ2-1 | TRBV19 | NA | TGTGCCACGTACGATAGTGAGCAGTTCTTC | CATYDSEQFF
NA | TRBJ2-1 | TRBV3-1/TRBV3-2 | NA | TGTGCCAGCAGCCCCCTGACTCCTACCTCCTACAATGAGCAGTTCTTC | CASSPLTPTSYNEQFF
NA | TRBJ1-1 | TRBV7-9 | NA | TGTGCCAGCAGCCCCTGGACAGCTAACACTGAAGCTTTCTTT | CASSPWTANTEAFF
NA | TRBJ1-4 | TRBV5-1 | NA | TGCGCCAGCAGCTTGGGAGACAGGCAAAATGAAAAACTGTTTTTT | CASSLGDRQNEKLFF
few | TRBJ1-1 | TRBV3-1/TRBV3-2 | TRBD1 | TGTGCCAGCAGCTCCAGGGGGTTCGCCGTCGCTAACACTGAAGCTTTCTTT | CASSSRGFAVANTEAFF
NA | TRBJ2-5 | TRBV7-6 | TRBD1 | TGTGCCAGCAGCTTAGCCCGGACAGGGCGAGAGACCCAGTACTTC | CASSLARTGRETQYF
NA | TRBJ1-2 | TRBV7-2 | NA | TGTGCCAGCAGCTCAGGACTGCCTACTACCTATGGCTACACCTTC | CASSSGLPTTYGYTF
NA | TRBJ1-6 | TRBV2 | NA | TGTGCCAGCAGTGATCCAGGCTCACCCCTCCACTTT | CASSDPGSPLHF
NA | TRBJ1-5 | TRBV4-1 | NA | TGCGCCAGCAGCCAAGATCAGGATCAGCCCCAGCATTTT | CASSQDQDQPQHF
NA | TRBJ1-3 | TRBV12-3/TRBV12-4 | NA | TGTGCCAGCACCCCCCCCGTAGGAAACACCATATATTTT | CASTPPVGNTIYF
NA | TRBJ1-1 | TRBV5-8 | NA | TGTGCCAGCAGCTTGGAAGGAGTGAACACTGAAGCTTTCTTT | CASSLEGVNTEAFF
NA | TRBJ1-1 | TRBV2 | NA | TGTGCCAGCAGTGTTGCGGGTCCTGAAGCTTTCTTT | CASSVAGPEAFF
NA | TRBJ2-1 | TRBV11-2 | TRBD2 | TGTGCCAGCAGCTTAGACGGGACTAGCGACAATGAGCAGTTCTTC | CASSLDGTSDNEQFF
NA | TRBJ2-1 | TRBV5-4 | TRBD2 | TGTGCCAGCAGCTTGGCAAGCGGGGGGGAATTCTCTCTCAATGAGCAGTTCTTC | CASSLASGGEFSLNEQFF
NA | TRBJ1-2 | TRBV19 | TRBD1 | TGTGCCAGTAGTAGATCCGGGACAGCCAACTATGGCTACACCTTC | CASSRSGTANYGYTF
NA | TRBJ2-3 | TRBV11-3 | NA | TGTGCCAGCAGCTTAGCGGGGGGCAGCACAGATACGCAGTATTTT | CASSLAGGSTDTQYF
NA | TRBJ2-3 | TRBV29-1 | NA | TGCAGCGTTGAAGATAGGGCAGATCCCAGGGGCACAGATACGCAGTATTTT | CSVEDRADPRGTDTQYF
NA | TRBJ2-3 | TRBV19 | NA | TGTGCCAGTAGTATTGGGGCGTCCCAGTATTTT | CASSIGASQYF
NA | TRBJ1-1 | TRBV10-3 | NA | TGTGCCATCAGTGAGTCGGAGTATAAGGGGACTGAAGCTTTCTTT | CAISESEYKGTEAFF
NA | TRBJ1-6 | TRBV2 | NA | TGTGCCAGCAGCTTGGACAGCTCCTATAATTCACCCCTCCACTTT | CASSLDSSYNSPLHF
once | TRBJ1-1 | TRBV10-2 | NA | TGCGCCAGCAGTGTCCGGGAGGGCACTGAAGCTTTCTTT | CASSVREGTEAFF
once | TRBJ1-2 | TRBV27 | TRBD1 | TGTGCCAGCAGTCCCTCGGACAGGGTTTATGGCTACACCTTC | CASSPSDRVYGYTF
NA | TRBJ1-1 | TRBV30 | TRBD1 | TGTGCCTGGAGGACAGGGGTTGTGAACACTGAAGCTTTCTTT | CAWRTGVVNTEAFF
once | TRBJ2-7 | TRBV21-1 | NA | TGTGCCAGCAGCAAAGGGACAGGGGTCGAGGGCGAGCAGTACTTC | CASSKGTGVEGEQYF
once | TRBJ1-1 | TRBV7-9 | NA | TGTGCCAGCAGCTACCGGGGGGAGTCCACTGAAGCTTTCTTT | CASSYRGESTEAFF
NA | TRBJ2-2 | TRBV12-5 | NA | TGTGCTAGTGGTTTGGGAGCGAACACCGGGGAGCTGTTTTTT | CASGLGANTGELFF
NA | TRBJ1-1 | TRBV18 | NA | TGTGCCAGCTCACCCAGTGGGGGGGCGCGGACTGAAGCTTTCTTT | CASSPSGGARTEAFF
NA | TRBJ2-7 | TRBV11-2 | NA | TGTGCCAGCAGCTTTCAACGCAGGGCGCTGGGGAGGTACGAGCAGTACTTC | CASSFQRRALGRYEQYF
NA | TRBJ1-1 | TRBV5-1 | TRBD1 | TGCGCCAGCAGCTTGGGAGACAGGGGTTTCGCTGAAGCTTTCTTT | CASSLGDRGFAEAFF
NA | TRBJ2-7 | TRBV30 | NA | TGTGCCTGGAGCCGGGGACCCCACAAAGGGGGCGAGCAGTACTTC | CAWSRGPHKGGEQYF
NA | TRBJ2-1 | TRBV7-8 | NA | TGTGCCAGCAGCGCGAGACAGGCCGCCTACAATGAGCAGTTCTTC | CASSARQAAYNEQFF
NA | TRBJ1-3 | TRBV3-1/TRBV3-2 | TRBD1 | TGTGCCAGCAGGGGGGACAGGGCGAACACCATATATTTT | CASRGDRANTIYF
few | TRBJ1-1 | TRBV11-2 | TRBD1 | TGTGCCAGCAGCCAAAGACAGGGGGAGACTGAAGCTTTCTTT | CASSQRQGETEAFF
NA | TRBJ2-4 | TRBV5-6 | TRBD1 | TGTGCCAGCATCCGGGACAGGGCGGCAAACATTCAGTACTTC | CASIRDRAANIQYF
once | TRBJ2-7 | TRBV6-5 | TRBD1 | TGTGCCAGCTGCCGACAGGGGGACGAGCAGTACTTC | CASCRQGDEQYF
NA | TRBJ2-3 | TRBV7-9 | TRBD1 | TGTGCCAGCAGCTGGACAGGGGGCACAGATACGCAGTATTTT | CASSWTGGTDTQYF
NA | TRBJ2-3 | TRBV14 | NA | TGTGCCAGCAGCCTACTCGCGGGGACGAAAGATACGCAGTATTTT | CASSLLAGTKDTQYF
NA | TRBJ2-7 | TRBV27 | TRBD2 | TGTGCCAGCAGTCCCACTAGCGGGGGATACGAGCAGTACTTC | CASSPTSGGYEQYF
NA | TRBJ1-5 | TRBV10-3 | TRBD1 | TGTGCCATCAGCGACAGGGGGGATCAGCCCCAGCATTTT | CAISDRGDQPQHF
NA | TRBJ1-3 | TRBV11-2 | NA | TGTGCCAGCAGCTTACGTCGTAGCTCTGGAAACACCATATATTTT | CASSLRRSSGNTIYF
few | TRBJ2-7 | TRBV11-2 | TRBD1 | TGTGCCAGCAGCTTCCGGCGGGACAGGGTACACCACTACGAGCAGTACTTC | CASSFRRDRVHHYEQYF
NA | TRBJ2-3 | TRBV19 | NA | TGTGCCAGTAGTATCTCGTCCGGAGATACGCAGTATTTT | CASSISSGDTQYF
NA | TRBJ2-3 | TRBV5-1 | NA | TGCGCCAGCAGCTCCCTAGCGACCTACCAAATAGCAACAGATACGCAGTATTTT | CASSSLATYQIATDTQYF
NA | TRBJ1-1 | TRBV5-1 | TRBD1 | TGCGCCAGCAGCTTGTTGGGACAGGGGGCAGCTTTCTTT | CASSLLGQGAAFF
NA | TRBJ2-5 | TRBV19 | TRBD2 | TGTGCCAGTAGTATTACCGCTAGCGGGGCCCCCCAAGAGACCCAGTACTTC | CASSITASGAPQETQYF
NA | TRBJ2-7 | TRBV6-5 | NA | TGTGCCAGCAGTTCTATGGCGGGCCAGACCCACTACGAGCAGTACTTC | CASSSMAGQTHYEQYF
once | TRBJ1-1 | TRBV19 | TRBD1 | TGTGCCAGTAGTATTCAAACAGGGGCTAACACTGAAGCTTTCTTT | CASSIQTGANTEAFF
once | TRBJ2-7 | TRBV14 | NA | TGTGCCAGCAGCCAAGGAAAAACCCAGGCCTTCGAGCAGTACTTC | CASSQGKTQAFEQYF
NA | TRBJ2-3 | TRBV6-2/TRBV6-3 | TRBD2 | TGTGCCAGCAGTCCCTACAGTCTGGGAGCGGGGGGGCTGATAGATACGCAGTATTTT | CASSPYSLGAGGLIDTQYF
NA | TRBJ2-2 | TRBV19 | NA | TGTGCCAGTAGTATCTTATTTGGGGAGCTGTTTTTT | CASSILFGELFF
NA | TRBJ2-7 | TRBV29-1 | NA | TGCAGCGTGGCAGGGGTTTACGAGCAGTACTTC | CSVAGVYEQYF
NA | TRBJ2-1 | TRBV14 | NA | TGTGCCAGCAGCCAAGGTCGCTACAATGAGCAGTTCTTC | CASSQGRYNEQFF
NA | TRBJ2-7 | TRBV5-1 | TRBD1 | TGCGCCAGCAGCAGGACAGGGGGCGGGGTCCACGAGCAGTACTTC | CASSRTGGGVHEQYF